The clone carrying this T cell receptor (beta chain) was counted once. Antigen unknown. Assay used: immunoSEQ multiplex PCR; TCRdb lists only in-frame clones, some missing. Here the sample spans fewer than 9,500 clones, roughly four fifths being singletons. This sample was taken from a study of T cell clonotyping in hematopoietic cell transplantation. The study's findings and limits: Graft donor and pretransplant recipient Inverse Simpson Index values predicted broader posttransplant TCR diversity. At the given depth, recipient repertoires were over 97% de novo clonotypes. Recipient TCR diversity dropped after transplant; expanded clonotypes rose from day 30 to 180.

Material: PBMCs, obtained at the time of graft-versus-host disease after allogeneic stem cell transplant. This receptor was taken from a male patient aged 55 to 69 who had an allogeneic stem cell transplant from an unrelated donor, so the T cells may come from the graft donor. Some clones in this sample may be carry-over from other donors' samples.

The CDR3 region has the DNA TGCGCCAGCAGCCAAGAATACCGGGGAACCTACGAGCAGTACTTC. Its protein product is CASSQEYRGTYEQYF. J is TRBJ2-7 and V is TRBV4-3; a weak D match, TRBD2 (5 bases). This CDR3 spans 15 amino acids. V was trimmed by 0 bases and J by 2 bases, leaving 11 bases between them. Germline V CDR1 and CDR2: LGHNA, YSLEER.